These 29 T cell receptor beta chains originate from one sample sequenced in a study of cytomegalovirus exposure and HLA in healthy donors. 13 Jbeta primers and 60 Vbeta primers were used for the PCR. Measured with immunoSEQ multiplex PCR; TCRdb has only the in-frame clones, and not every one. The table records 110,000 to 150,000 clones, around 85% of them present only once. The sample comprised PBMCs. The receptors were gathered from a man in his forties or fifties in good health and CMV-seropositive.

The gene calls are TRBV7-2 and TRBJ1-4, with 7 bases that match TRBD1. This CDR3 contains 16 residues. Germline-derived CDR1 and CDR2 are SGHTA and FQGNSA. Trimming at V came to 1 base and at J to 5 bases, leaving 7 bases not matched to a gene. CDR3: CASSLGAGQNNEKLFF. The DNA of the CDR3 is TGTGCCAGCAGCTTAGGGGCGGGACAGAACAATGAAAAACTGTTTTTT. Full variable domain (remainder filled in from reference TRBV7-2 and TRBJ1-4): GAGVSQSPSNKVTEKGKDVELRCDPISGHTALYWYRQSLGQGLEFLIYFQGNSAPDKSGLPSDRFSAERTGGSVSTLTIQRTQQEDSAVYLCASSLGAGQNNEKLFFGSGTQLSVL.

The V gene is TRBV11-2, the J gene TRBJ2-1; 7 nucleotides align to TRBD1. Unmatched junction bases numbered 5, after V lost 5 bases and J lost 1 base. The CDR3 has 15 amino acids. CDR1 is SGHAT, CDR2 FQNNGV, per germline. The CDR3 spells CASSTYRGSYNEQFF. CDR3 bases: TGTGCCAGCAGCACCTACAGGGGTTCCTACAATGAGCAGTTCTTC.

The rearrangement uses TRBV7-2 and TRBJ2-7; 8 bases are a match to TRBD2. The trim removed 0 bases at V and 3 bases at J, leaving 1 base unmatched. The CDR3 totals 14 residues. The V gene's germline CDR1 is SGHTA and CDR2 FQGNSA. This CDR3 reads CASSLASGNYEQYF. CDR3 in DNA: TGTGCCAGCAGCTTAGCTAGCGGGAACTACGAGCAGTACTTC.

The chain carries TRBV19 and TRBJ1-1; D is uncertain. The CDR3 is 12 residues long. The V end lost 5 bases, the J end lost 8 bases, and 12 bases lay between the germline ends. Germline V CDR1 and CDR2: LNHDA, SQIVND (reference sequence). The CDR3 DNA reads as TGTGCCAGTAGTCGACTCGGGGTGGAAGCTTTCTTT. As protein: CASSRLGVEAFF.

This chain joins TRBV11-2 and TRBJ2-7; maybe TRBD2 (7 bases). The CDR3 totals 14 residues. Germline V gene sequence: CDR1 SGHAT, CDR2 FQNNGV. V lost 2 bases and J 2 bases, leaving 10 bases between the germline ends. CDR3 in amino acids: CASSLRGGAYEQYF. In DNA, the CDR3 is TGTGCCAGCAGCTTACGCGGGGGCGCCTACGAGCAGTACTTC.

This clone was seen a single time. The V and J genes are TRBV18 and TRBJ2-3, with 7 bases matching TRBD2. CDR1 KGHSH and CDR2 LQKENI come from the germline V gene. The CDR3 covers 18 residues. V lost 1 base and J lost 6; bases outside the gene matches: 16. CDR3 DNA: TGTGCCAGCTCACCACTGCAGCGGGACCGAGAATTTGTGGATACGCAGTATTTT. It translates to CASSPLQRDREFVDTQYF.

The chain links TRBV6-6 to TRBJ2-5; TRBD2 matches at 7 bases. Germline-derived CDR1 and CDR2 are MNHNY and SVGAGI (reference sequence). The V segment lost 8 bases and the J segment 5 bases; nucleotides outside the gene matches: 5. The CDR3 extends over 12 amino acids. The chain's CDR3 is CASRGGEETQYF. CDR3 bases: TGTGCCAGCCGGGGAGGGGAGGAGACCCAGTACTTC.

The V and J genes are TRBV6-1 and TRBJ1-2; D perhaps matches TRBD1 (5 bases). The V end was cut by 7 bases, the J end by 4 bases, with 19 bases between. This CDR3 comprises 15 residues. Germline-derived CDR1 and CDR2 are MNHNS and SASEGT. CDR3 region: CASTRDAREGYGYTF. The CDR3, as DNA: TGTGCCAGCACCAGGGACGCGCGGGAGGGCTATGGCTACACCTTC.

In DNA, the CDR3 is TGTGCCAGCAGGGCTAGCGGGAGAAGGAAGTTCTTC. Its protein product is CASRASGRRKFF. The genes are TRBV2 and TRBJ2-1, with 10 bases matching TRBD2. The CDR3 has 12 amino acids. From germline, CDR1 is SNHLY and CDR2 FYNNEI. V lost 6 bases, J lost 14 bases, and 7 bases stayed unmatched.

The gene calls are TRBV4-3 and TRBJ2-5, with TRBD2 as a possible D gene (5 bases). This CDR3 is 15 amino acids long. Germline assignment: CDR1 LGHNA and CDR2 YSLEER. Trimming took 0 bases from V and 4 from J, leaving 12 bases between them. CDR3 loop: CASSQDGLAGETQYF. CDR3 bases: TGCGCCAGCAGCCAAGATGGGCTAGCCGGAGAGACCCAGTACTTC.

This chain links TRBV7-9 with TRBJ2-1; 14 nucleotides match TRBD2. CDR1 and CDR2 from the germline V gene are SEHNR and FQNEAQ (reference sequence). This CDR3 spans 16 amino acids. After removal of 2 bases from V and 6 bases from J, the junction contained 3 bases not matched to a gene. The CDR3 sequence is CASSLYGLAGGNEQFF. CDR3 DNA sequence: TGTGCCAGCAGCTTATACGGACTAGCGGGAGGCAATGAGCAGTTCTTC.

This clone has a single count. Here the CDR3 reads CASSVGRGGIAQYF. The CDR3 DNA reads as TGTGCCAGCAGCGTTGGGCGGGGGGGGATCGCCCAGTACTTC. The rearrangement joins TRBV9 to TRBJ2-5, with 9 positions matching TRBD2. CDR1 and CDR2 from the germline V gene are SGDLS and YYNGEE. This CDR3 spans 14 amino acids. Trimming at V came to 2 bases and at J to 9 bases, leaving 8 bases not matched to a gene.

V usage is TRBV5-8 and J usage is TRBJ1-2; maybe TRBD1 (6 bases). This CDR3 region has 12 residues. V was cut by 4 bases and J by 6 bases, with 10 bases left in between. CDR1 and CDR2 from the germline V gene are SGHTS and YDEGEE. The CDR3 DNA reads TGTGCCAGCAGCGGGACACCCCATGGCTACACCTTC. Translated: CASSGTPHGYTF.

CDR3 sequence: CASSLDRRTAEAFF. The CDR3 DNA sequence: TGTGCCAGCAGTTTGGACAGAAGGACCGCTGAAGCTTTCTTT. The chain couples TRBV27 to TRBJ1-1; TRBD1 is a possible D gene (6 bases). The CDR3 has 14 amino acids. Germline loops: CDR1 MNHEY, CDR2 SMNVEV (reference sequence). The germline V and J ends were trimmed by 3 bases and 6 bases, with 14 bases remaining between them.

This clone was seen at least ten times. The rearrangement uses TRBV27 and TRBJ2-1; 9 nucleotides align to TRBD2. The CDR3 spans 15 residues. J was trimmed by 3 bases and V by 0 bases; bases with no gene match: 0. Looked up from germline, CDR1 is MNHEY and CDR2 is SMNVEV (reference sequence). The CDR3 loop is CASSLSAGGYNEQFF. As DNA, the CDR3 is TGTGCCAGCAGTTTATCAGCGGGAGGCTACAATGAGCAGTTCTTC.

This clone was detected only a few times. The chain uses TRBV7-2 and TRBJ1-2; D uncertain. CDR1 and CDR2 from the germline V gene are SGHTA and FQGNSA. The CDR3 consists of 14 residues. Deletions cut 0 bases from V and 1 base from J, with 6 bases between. The CDR3 loop is CASSLAHSNYGYTF. The DNA for the CDR3 is TGTGCCAGCAGCTTAGCGCACAGTAACTATGGCTACACCTTC.

The chain is built from TRBV30 and TRBJ2-3, with D possibly TRBD1 on 6 matching bases. Per germline, CDR1 GTSNPN and CDR2 SVGIG (reference sequence). The CDR3 runs 13 residues. V lost 3 bases and J lost 4, with 11 bases in between. CDR3 residues: CAWRGNRADTQYF. DNA of the CDR3: TGTGCCTGGAGAGGCAACAGGGCAGATACGCAGTATTTT. Variable domain in full (rest from reference TRBV30 and TRBJ2-3): SQTIHQWPATLVQPVGSPLSLECTVEGTSNPNLYWYRQAAGRGLQLLFYSVGIGQISSEVPQNLSASRPQDRQFILSSKKLLLSDSGFYLCAWRGNRADTQYFGPGTRLTVL.

The chain links TRBV19 to TRBJ2-2; 8 bases align to TRBD1. This CDR3 region has 16 residues. Trimming at V came to 1 base and at J to 3 bases, leaving 4 bases not matched to a gene. Germline V gene lookup returns CDR1 LNHDA and CDR2 SQIVND (reference sequence). The CDR3 reads CASSIGAGGYTGELFF. The CDR3 DNA is TGTGCCAGTAGTATAGGGGCAGGGGGCTACACCGGGGAGCTGTTTTTT. Filled out from reference TRBV19 and TRBJ2-2, the complete variable domain reads DGGITQSPKYLFRKEGQNVTLSCEQNLNHDAMYWYRQDPGQGLRLIYYSQIVNDFQKGDIAEGYSVSREKKESFPLTVTSAQKNPTAFYLCASSIGAGGYTGELFFGEGSRLTVL.

This rearrangement joins TRBV6-1 to TRBJ2-7, with 9 bases aligning to TRBD1. CDR1 MNHNS and CDR2 SASEGT come from the germline V gene. The CDR3 contains 14 residues. The V gene end was trimmed by 5 bases and the J gene end by 6 bases; junction bases not matched to a gene: 8. DNA for the CDR3: TGTGCCAGCAGTACCGGGACAGGGAACGGCGAGCAGTACTTC. It encodes CASSTGTGNGEQYF.

Only a few counts were recorded for this clone. CDR3 protein: CASRGTGGYNSPLHF. The CDR3 bases are TGTGCCAGCAGGGGGACAGGGGGATATAATTCACCCCTCCACTTT. This chain joins TRBV7-2 and TRBJ1-6, with 11 positions matching TRBD1. The ends lost 6 bases at V and 4 bases at J; junction bases unmatched: 2. This CDR3 comprises 15 residues. Per the germline V gene, CDR1 is SGHTA and CDR2 is FQGNSA.

This clone is medium-sized in the sample. The chain recombines TRBV7-6 with TRBJ1-1; D is uncertain. This CDR3 region has 15 residues. From germline, CDR1 is SGHVS and CDR2 FNYEAQ. The V end was cut by 1 base, the J end by 1 base, with 10 bases between. The CDR3 nucleotides are TGTGCCAGCAGCTTAGGAAGCTCGGGGAACACTGAAGCTTTCTTT. Translation gives CASSLGSSGNTEAFF.

The chain carries TRBV27 and TRBJ2-1, with 9 bases identical to TRBD1. This CDR3 spans 15 amino acids. Germline assignment: CDR1 MNHEY and CDR2 SMNVEV (reference sequence). The V segment lost 5 bases and the J segment 4 bases; nucleotides outside the gene matches: 6. CDR3 in DNA: TGTGCCAGCAGTGGGCGGGACAGGGATTACAATGAGCAGTTCTTC. Translated: CASSGRDRDYNEQFF.

The chain uses TRBV6-5 and TRBJ1-2; D is unclear. Trimming cost V 0 bases and J 8 bases, with 10 bases left between them. The CDR3 length is 13 residues. Germline V gives CDR1 MNHEY, CDR2 SVGAGI. The CDR3 sequence: CASSYSSGFGYTF. CDR3 DNA sequence: TGTGCCAGCAGTTACTCATCGGGGTTCGGCTACACCTTC.

CDR3 in DNA: TGTGCCAGCAGCTTTGCCGGACAGGGGGTAGCCGGGGAGCTGTTTTTT. This sequence encodes CASSFAGQGVAGELFF. The gene calls are TRBV7-3 and TRBJ2-2; 10 bases are a match to TRBD1. CDR1 is SGHTA, CDR2 FQGTGA, per germline. The CDR3 is 16 amino acids. V lost 3 bases to trimming and J lost 6 bases; unmatched junction nucleotides: 7. The full variable domain, its missing parts supplied by reference TRBV7-3 and TRBJ2-2, is GAGVSQTPSNKVTEKGKYVELRCDPISGHTALYWYRQSLGQGPEFLIYFQGTGAADDSGLPNDRFFAVRPEGSVSTLKIQRTERGDSAVYLCASSFAGQGVAGELFFGEGSRLTVL.

This chain uses TRBV30 with TRBJ1-2, with TRBD1 matching over 9 bases. V lost 0 bases to trimming and J lost 7 bases; unmatched junction nucleotides: 6. The CDR3 has 14 residues. The germline V gene encodes CDR1 GTSNPN and CDR2 SVGIG (reference sequence). The CDR3 is CAWSVGDRAGGYTF. The CDR3 nucleotides are TGTGCCTGGAGTGTAGGGGACAGGGCAGGTGGCTACACCTTC.

Comment on this clone: The identical CDR3 is also encoded by other nucleotide sequences in the sample. V is TRBV7-6 and J is TRBJ1-1; no definite D call. Trimming took 3 bases from V and 1 from J, leaving 9 bases between them. CDR1 and CDR2 (germline): SGHVS, FNYEAQ. This CDR3 has 14 residues. In DNA form, the CDR3 reads TGTGCCAGCAGCTTGGGAGGCGGGAACACTGAAGCTTTCTTT. Encoded protein: CASSLGGGNTEAFF. Full variable domain (missing parts from reference TRBV7-6 and TRBJ1-1): GAGVSQSPRYKVTKRGQDVALRCDPISGHVSLYWYRQALGQGPEFLTYFNYEAQQDKSGLPNDRFSAERPEGSISTLTIQRTEQRDSAMYRCASSLGGGNTEAFFGQGTRLTVV.

This chain uses TRBV5-1 with TRBJ2-1, with 11 positions matching TRBD2. Germline loops: CDR1 SGHRS, CDR2 YFSETQ. The CDR3 length is 14 residues. V dropped 7 bases and J dropped 8; count of bases not matched to a gene: 8. The CDR3 nucleotides read TGCGCCAGCCGTACTAGCGGGAGTTTCGATGAGCAGTTCTTC. It specifies CASRTSGSFDEQFF.

The chain is built from TRBV9 and TRBJ1-4; 8 nucleotides agree with TRBD1. The CDR3 consists of 15 residues. V shed 2 bases and J 5 bases; nucleotides not matched to a gene: 5. Germline V gene lookup returns CDR1 SGDLS and CDR2 YYNGEE. The CDR3 reads CASSVQGAGNEKLFF. The CDR3 region has the DNA TGTGCCAGCAGCGTTCAGGGGGCAGGAAATGAAAAACTGTTTTTT.

The V and J genes are TRBV19 and TRBJ2-7; possibly TRBD1 for D (5 bases). Germline V gene lookup returns CDR1 LNHDA and CDR2 SQIVND (reference sequence). CDR3 size: 15 residues. Trimming stripped 0 bases from V and 2 bases from J, with 11 bases between. The CDR3 DNA reads TGTGCCAGTAGTATAGAAGCAGGGTACACCTACGAGCAGTACTTC. It translates to CASSIEAGYTYEQYF.